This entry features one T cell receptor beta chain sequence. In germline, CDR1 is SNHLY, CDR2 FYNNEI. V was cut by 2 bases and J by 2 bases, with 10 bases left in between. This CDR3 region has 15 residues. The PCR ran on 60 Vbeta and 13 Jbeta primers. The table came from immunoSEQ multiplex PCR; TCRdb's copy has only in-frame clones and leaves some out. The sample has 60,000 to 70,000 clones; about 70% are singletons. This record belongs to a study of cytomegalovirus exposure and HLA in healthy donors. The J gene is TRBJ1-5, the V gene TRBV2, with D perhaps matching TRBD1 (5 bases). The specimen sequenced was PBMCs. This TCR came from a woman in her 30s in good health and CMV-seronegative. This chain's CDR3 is CASSERGLRNQPQHF. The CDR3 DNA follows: TGTGCCAGCAGTGAAAGGGGCTTACGCAATCAGCCCCAGCATTTT.